This TCR beta chain stems from a study of T-cell reconstitution after alpha-beta-depleted transplantation in children. It was with unique molecular identifiers that the TCRbeta library was prepared. TCRdb recomputed calls from the PCR reads with MiXCR, one row per CDR3 protein. The table has 350,000 to 400,000 distinct CDR3 sequences, about an eighth seen once; the top ten hold 3.5% to 4.5%. The CDR3 spans 15 residues. Trimming took 1 base from V and 2 from J, leaving 12 bases between them. The germline V gene has CDR1 SQVTM and CDR2 ANQGSEA. The chain has TRBV29-1 and TRBJ2-1, with D possibly being TRBD2 (6 bases). This TCR came from a human donor who donated a stem cell graft to a child with Fanconi anemia. The sequencing used PBMCs, collected from the stem cell graft. The CDR3 DNA sequence: TGCAGCGTTGAAGGCGGGCGGGATACCTACAATGAGCAGTTCTTC. Translation gives CSVEGGRDTYNEQFF.